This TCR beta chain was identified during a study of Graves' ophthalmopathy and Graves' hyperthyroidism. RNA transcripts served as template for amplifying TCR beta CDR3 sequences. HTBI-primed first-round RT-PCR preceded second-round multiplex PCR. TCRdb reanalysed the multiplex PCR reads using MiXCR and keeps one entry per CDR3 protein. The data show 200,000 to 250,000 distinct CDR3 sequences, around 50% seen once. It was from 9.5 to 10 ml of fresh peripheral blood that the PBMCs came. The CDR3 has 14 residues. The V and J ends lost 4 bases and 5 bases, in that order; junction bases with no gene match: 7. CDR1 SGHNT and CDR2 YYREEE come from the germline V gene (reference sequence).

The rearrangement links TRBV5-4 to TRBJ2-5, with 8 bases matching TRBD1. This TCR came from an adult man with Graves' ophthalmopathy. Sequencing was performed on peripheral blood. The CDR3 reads CASSEQGAWETQYF. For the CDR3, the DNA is TGTGCCAGCAGCGAGCAGGGGGCATGGGAGACCCAGTACTTC.